This entry features one T cell receptor (beta chain) sequence. As processed by the authors: Amplification with reference gene primers provided the estimates of nucleated cell counts. The assay was immunoSEQ multiplex PCR, and TCRdb's table has in-frame clones only and misses some. That table gives V, J and clone size, and the DNA gave D and trimming. The data contain roughly 69,000 clones, 84% of them singletons. Unmatched junction bases numbered 11, after V lost 6 bases and J lost 1 base. This CDR3 contains 16 residues. Looked up from germline, CDR1 is SQVTM and CDR2 is ANQGSEA. These data belong to a study of blood T cell repertoires in COVID-19. Study at large: T cells, B-cell-depleted T cells, or PBMCs supplied cDNA or gDNA.

The rearrangement uses TRBV29-1 and TRBJ1-1; 10 bases match TRBD1. Sequenced input: peripheral blood. This clonotype was obtained from a human donor in a cohort sampled during active COVID-19. The CDR3 nucleotides are TGCAGCGTACTCCTCGACAGGGGGCTAAAGAACACTGAAGCTTTCTTT. Protein product: CSVLLDRGLKNTEAFF.